This T cell receptor (beta chain) was sequenced for a study of blood T cell repertoires in COVID-19. Study details: T cells, B-cell-depleted T cells, or PBMCs provided the cDNA or gDNA that served as material.

Authors' processing steps: Amplified reference gene primers provided the basis for estimating nucleated cell counts. The protocol was immunoSEQ multiplex PCR, while the TCRdb copy is restricted to in-frame clones and leaves out a portion. The DNA was the basis for D and trimming; V, J and clone size are from that table. In the table there are about 130,000 clones, approximately 80% of which are singletons. This CDR3 spans 14 amino acids. V dropped 6 bases and J dropped 7; count of bases not matched to a gene: 4. Germline V gives CDR1 MNHEY, CDR2 SVGAGI. Specimen: PBMCs or T cells enriched from blood (not recorded which). The origin of this receptor is a man aged 45-65 years who had recovered from COVID-19. This rearrangement joins TRBV6-5 to TRBJ1-6, with 9 nucleotides matching TRBD1. The DNA of the CDR3 is TGTGCCAGCAGCTCGGGACAGGGCAATTCACCCCTCCACTTT. Translated: CASSSGQGNSPLHF.